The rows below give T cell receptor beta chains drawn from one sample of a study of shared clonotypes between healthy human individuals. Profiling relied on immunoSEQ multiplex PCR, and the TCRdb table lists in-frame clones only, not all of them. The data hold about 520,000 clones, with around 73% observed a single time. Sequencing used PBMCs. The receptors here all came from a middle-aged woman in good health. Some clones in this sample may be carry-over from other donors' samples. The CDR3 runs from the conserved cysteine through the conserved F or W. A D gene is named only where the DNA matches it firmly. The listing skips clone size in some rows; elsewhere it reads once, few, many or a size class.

CDR3aa: CASSPGGSNTGELFF
CDR3nt: TGTGCCAGCTCACCAGGAGGGTCGAACACCGGGGAGCTGTTTTTT
abundance: NA
j_gene: TRBJ2-2
d_gene: NA
v_gene: TRBV18

CDR3aa: CASSPALGTGGSSNQPQHF
CDR3nt: TGTGCCAGCAGCCCCGCCCTGGGGACAGGGGGCAGTAGCAATCAGCCCCAGCATTTT
abundance: NA
j_gene: TRBJ1-5
d_gene: TRBD1
v_gene: TRBV7-8

CDR3aa: CASSPLAGGNQPQHF
CDR3nt: TGTGCCAGCTCACCACTGGCCGGGGGCAATCAGCCCCAGCATTTT
abundance: NA
j_gene: TRBJ1-5
d_gene: NA
v_gene: TRBV18

CDR3aa: CASSDISGRSTGELFF
CDR3nt: TGTGCCAGCAGTGACATTAGCGGGAGGAGCACCGGGGAGCTGTTTTTT
abundance: many
j_gene: TRBJ2-2
d_gene: TRBD2
v_gene: TRBV6-1

CDR3aa: CAWSGPNQETQYF
CDR3nt: TGTGCCTGGAGTGGACCGAACCAAGAGACCCAGTACTTC
abundance: NA
j_gene: TRBJ2-5
d_gene: NA
v_gene: TRBV30

CDR3aa: CASSLGRTGPVDEQFF
CDR3nt: TGTGCCAGCAGCTTAGGGAGGACAGGACCCGTGGATGAGCAGTTCTTC
abundance: NA
j_gene: TRBJ2-1
d_gene: TRBD1
v_gene: TRBV11-2

CDR3aa: CASSQDAPGVTGELFF
CDR3nt: TGCGCCAGCAGCCAAGATGCACCGGGAGTCACCGGGGAGCTGTTTTTT
abundance: NA
j_gene: TRBJ2-2
d_gene: NA
v_gene: TRBV4-3

CDR3aa: CASSFLGGRYTEAFF
CDR3nt: TGTGCCAGCAGCTTCCTTGGGGGGCGGTACACTGAAGCTTTCTTT
abundance: NA
j_gene: TRBJ1-1
d_gene: NA
v_gene: TRBV5-4

CDR3aa: CASSFGQNYGYTF
CDR3nt: TGTGCCAGCAGCTTTGGACAGAACTATGGCTACACCTTC
abundance: once
j_gene: TRBJ1-2
d_gene: NA
v_gene: TRBV13

CDR3aa: CASSYSIGVGSQPQHF
CDR3nt: TGTGCCAGCAGTTACTCGATTGGGGTGGGAAGTCAGCCCCAGCATTTT
abundance: NA
j_gene: TRBJ1-5
d_gene: NA
v_gene: TRBV6-5

CDR3aa: CASSFFGRKQETQYF
CDR3nt: TGTGCCAGCAGCTTCTTCGGGAGGAAGCAAGAGACCCAGTACTTC
abundance: NA
j_gene: TRBJ2-5
d_gene: TRBD2
v_gene: TRBV7-8

CDR3aa: CASSLRGGTEAFF
CDR3nt: TGCGCCAGCAGCTTGAGGGGCGGCACTGAAGCTTTCTTT
abundance: few
j_gene: TRBJ1-1
d_gene: NA
v_gene: TRBV5-1

CDR3aa: CASSQPVTYEQYF
CDR3nt: TGTGCCAGCAGCCAACCCGTAACCTACGAGCAGTACTTC
abundance: NA
j_gene: TRBJ2-7
d_gene: NA
v_gene: TRBV6-6

CDR3aa: CASSDVASNEQFF
CDR3nt: TGTGCCAGCAGTGATGTAGCTAGCAATGAGCAGTTCTTC
abundance: NA
j_gene: TRBJ2-1
d_gene: NA
v_gene: TRBV2

CDR3aa: CASSNTREQYF
CDR3nt: TGTGCCAGCAGCAACACGCGGGAGCAGTACTTC
abundance: NA
j_gene: TRBJ2-7
d_gene: NA
v_gene: TRBV7-2

CDR3aa: CAISGQRNTDTQYF
CDR3nt: TGTGCCATCAGTGGGCAGAGGAACACAGATACGCAGTATTTT
abundance: NA
j_gene: TRBJ2-3
d_gene: NA
v_gene: TRBV10-3

CDR3aa: CASSLGPQGGYNEQFF
CDR3nt: TGCGCCAGCAGCCTGGGGCCCCAGGGTGGCTACAATGAGCAGTTCTTC
abundance: NA
j_gene: TRBJ2-1
d_gene: NA
v_gene: TRBV5-1

CDR3aa: CASSGTGGNQPQHF
CDR3nt: TGCGCCAGCAGCGGGACAGGGGGAAATCAGCCCCAGCATTTT
abundance: NA
j_gene: TRBJ1-5
d_gene: TRBD1
v_gene: TRBV2

CDR3aa: CASRSWTGAMSQYF
CDR3nt: TGCGCCAGCAGATCCTGGACAGGCGCGATGTCCCAGTACTTC
abundance: NA
j_gene: TRBJ2-4
d_gene: TRBD1
v_gene: TRBV5-1

CDR3aa: CASSQGQGGAGHQPQHF
CDR3nt: TGCGCCAGCAGCCAAGGACAGGGGGGCGCGGGTCATCAGCCCCAGCATTTT
abundance: once
j_gene: TRBJ1-5
d_gene: TRBD1
v_gene: TRBV4-1

CDR3aa: CASSPAQTHEQYF
CDR3nt: TGCGCCAGCAGTCCAGCCCAGACTCACGAGCAGTACTTC
abundance: NA
j_gene: TRBJ2-7
d_gene: NA
v_gene: TRBV5-1

CDR3aa: CAISGDRNYGYTF
CDR3nt: TGTGCCATCAGTGGGGACAGAAACTATGGCTACACCTTC
abundance: NA
j_gene: TRBJ1-2
d_gene: TRBD1
v_gene: TRBV10-3

CDR3aa: CASRLAGPSNEQFF
CDR3nt: TGCGCCAGCCGACTAGCCGGCCCCTCGAATGAGCAGTTCTTC
abundance: many
j_gene: TRBJ2-1
d_gene: TRBD2
v_gene: TRBV10-2

CDR3aa: CASGRARNTIYF
CDR3nt: TGTGCCAGCGGCAGGGCTAGAAACACCATATATTTT
abundance: NA
j_gene: TRBJ1-3
d_gene: NA
v_gene: TRBV14

CDR3aa: CASSPRNSGSYNEQFF
CDR3nt: TGTGCCAGCAGCCCCAGGAATAGCGGGAGTTACAATGAGCAGTTCTTC
abundance: NA
j_gene: TRBJ2-1
d_gene: TRBD2
v_gene: TRBV7-2

CDR3aa: CASSSRTSPNEQFF
CDR3nt: TGTGCCAGCAGCTCACGGACTAGCCCTAATGAGCAGTTCTTC
abundance: NA
j_gene: TRBJ2-1
d_gene: TRBD2
v_gene: TRBV7-3

CDR3aa: CASSLLQGGETQYF
CDR3nt: TGCGCCAGCAGCTTGTTACAGGGCGGTGAGACCCAGTACTTC
abundance: NA
j_gene: TRBJ2-5
d_gene: NA
v_gene: TRBV5-1

CDR3aa: CASSPGPGEGAQYF
CDR3nt: TGCGCCAGCAGCCCGGGCCCCGGGGAAGGGGCCCAGTACTTC
abundance: few
j_gene: TRBJ2-5
d_gene: NA
v_gene: TRBV5-1

CDR3aa: CTSIPTSRGSYEQYF
CDR3nt: TGCACCAGCATTCCGACTAGCAGAGGATCCTACGAGCAGTACTTC
abundance: NA
j_gene: TRBJ2-7
d_gene: NA
v_gene: TRBV1

CDR3aa: CASSFDRNYGYTF
CDR3nt: TGTGCCAGCAGTTTCGACAGAAACTATGGCTACACCTTC
abundance: NA
j_gene: TRBJ1-2
d_gene: NA
v_gene: TRBV28

CDR3aa: CASSRNGGEQFF
CDR3nt: TGTGCCAGCAGTCGAAACGGGGGTGAGCAGTTCTTC
abundance: NA
j_gene: TRBJ2-1
d_gene: NA
v_gene: TRBV2

CDR3aa: CASSLSGPSYNEQFF
CDR3nt: TGTGCCAGCAGCCTGTCGGGACCTTCCTACAATGAGCAGTTCTTC
abundance: NA
j_gene: TRBJ2-1
d_gene: NA
v_gene: TRBV6-6

CDR3aa: CASSFSGQQETQYF
CDR3nt: TGCGCCAGCAGCTTCTCCGGACAGCAAGAGACCCAGTACTTC
abundance: NA
j_gene: TRBJ2-5
d_gene: NA
v_gene: TRBV5-1

CDR3aa: CASSDRRTGGYGYTF
CDR3nt: TGTGCCAGCAGCGACCGCCGGACAGGGGGCTATGGCTACACCTTC
abundance: NA
j_gene: TRBJ1-2
d_gene: TRBD1
v_gene: TRBV7-2

CDR3aa: CASRLGPGTDTQYF
CDR3nt: TGTGCCAGCAGATTGGGACCTGGCACAGATACGCAGTATTTT
abundance: NA
j_gene: TRBJ2-3
d_gene: NA
v_gene: TRBV10-3

CDR3aa: CASSIRGRESAYNEQFF
CDR3nt: TGTGCCAGCAGCATACGGGGGCGGGAGAGCGCCTACAATGAGCAGTTCTTC
abundance: NA
j_gene: TRBJ2-1
d_gene: NA
v_gene: TRBV7-3

CDR3aa: CASSPSQGISYEQYF
CDR3nt: TGTGCCAGCTCACCATCACAGGGTATCTCCTACGAGCAGTACTTC
abundance: NA
j_gene: TRBJ2-7
d_gene: NA
v_gene: TRBV18

CDR3aa: CASSFPGTSGRGSYNEQFF
CDR3nt: TGTGCCAGCAGTTTCCCTGGGACTAGCGGGAGAGGTTCCTACAATGAGCAGTTCTTC
abundance: NA
j_gene: TRBJ2-1
d_gene: TRBD2
v_gene: TRBV28

CDR3aa: CASSPPLAGDEQFF
CDR3nt: TGTGCCAGCTCACCACCCCTAGCGGGCGATGAGCAGTTCTTC
abundance: few
j_gene: TRBJ2-1
d_gene: TRBD2
v_gene: TRBV18

CDR3aa: CASGRGLAGLIGELFF
CDR3nt: TGTGCCAGTGGCCGCGGACTAGCGGGATTGATCGGGGAGCTGTTTTTT
abundance: NA
j_gene: TRBJ2-2
d_gene: TRBD2
v_gene: TRBV19

CDR3aa: CAWSASTDTQYF
CDR3nt: TGTGCCTGGAGTGCCAGCACAGATACGCAGTATTTT
abundance: few
j_gene: TRBJ2-3
d_gene: NA
v_gene: TRBV30

CDR3aa: CASSLASKGQKYQETQYF
CDR3nt: TGTGCCAGCAGCTTAGCTAGTAAGGGACAGAAGTACCAAGAGACCCAGTACTTC
abundance: NA
j_gene: TRBJ2-5
d_gene: TRBD1
v_gene: TRBV7-6

CDR3aa: CASSPWDSSYEQYF
CDR3nt: TGTGCCAGCTCACCCTGGGACAGCTCCTACGAGCAGTACTTC
abundance: NA
j_gene: TRBJ2-7
d_gene: TRBD1
v_gene: TRBV18

CDR3aa: CASSLSPDREQYF
CDR3nt: TGTGCCAGCAGTTTATCCCCGGACAGAGAGCAGTACTTC
abundance: once
j_gene: TRBJ2-7
d_gene: NA
v_gene: TRBV28

CDR3aa: CASSRGRASSYEQYF
CDR3nt: TGCGCCAGCAGCCGCGGGAGGGCCTCGTCCTACGAGCAGTACTTC
abundance: NA
j_gene: TRBJ2-7
d_gene: TRBD2
v_gene: TRBV4-1

CDR3aa: CASSQRRGPSTDTQYF
CDR3nt: TGTGCCAGCAGCCAACGTCGGGGCCCTAGCACAGATACGCAGTATTTT
abundance: NA
j_gene: TRBJ2-3
d_gene: NA
v_gene: TRBV4-2

CDR3aa: CASRERGQSPYGYTF
CDR3nt: TGTGCCAGTAGGGAGAGGGGACAGAGCCCTTATGGCTACACCTTC
abundance: NA
j_gene: TRBJ1-2
d_gene: TRBD1
v_gene: TRBV19

CDR3aa: CSVEALRGTLINEQFF
CDR3nt: TGCAGCGTTGAGGCACTTCGAGGGACACTAATCAATGAGCAGTTCTTC
abundance: few
j_gene: TRBJ2-1
d_gene: NA
v_gene: TRBV29-1

CDR3aa: CASSEGKGQGNSYEQYF
CDR3nt: TGCGCCAGCAGTGAGGGAAAGGGACAGGGAAACTCCTACGAGCAGTACTTC
abundance: NA
j_gene: TRBJ2-7
d_gene: TRBD1
v_gene: TRBV10-1